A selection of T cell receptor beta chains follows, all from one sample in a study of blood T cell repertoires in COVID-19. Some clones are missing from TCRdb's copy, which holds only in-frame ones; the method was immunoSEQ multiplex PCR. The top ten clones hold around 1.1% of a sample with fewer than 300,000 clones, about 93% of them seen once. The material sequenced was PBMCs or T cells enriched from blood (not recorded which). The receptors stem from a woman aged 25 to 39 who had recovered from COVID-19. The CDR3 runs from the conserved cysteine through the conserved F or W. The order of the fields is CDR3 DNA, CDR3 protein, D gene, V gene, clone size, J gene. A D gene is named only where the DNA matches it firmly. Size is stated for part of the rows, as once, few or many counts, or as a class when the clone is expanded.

TGCGCCAGCAGTCAATCGACAGGGGGCAAGCACTCTGGAAACACCATATATTTT	CASSQSTGGKHSGNTIYF	TRBD1	TRBV23-1	NA	TRBJ1-3
TGTGCCAGCACCGGAGGGGGGGCCGTAGAGACCCAGTACTTC	CASTGGGAVETQYF	NA	TRBV6-6	NA	TRBJ2-5
TGTGCCAGCAGCGTAGGCCGGACTAGCGGGAGAACCTACGAGCAGTACTTC	CASSVGRTSGRTYEQYF	TRBD2	TRBV9	NA	TRBJ2-7
TGTGCCATCAGTGAGCGGGGGACAGGGGGCAATCAGCCCCAGCATTTT	CAISERGTGGNQPQHF	TRBD1	TRBV10-3	NA	TRBJ1-5
TGCAGCGTTGAAGCCAAAGGGGTAGATACGCAGTATTTT	CSVEAKGVDTQYF	NA	TRBV29-1	NA	TRBJ2-3
TGTGCCAGCAGGCTCAATAGGGGAGCGGGAGGACCTTACAATGAGCAGTTCTTC	CASRLNRGAGGPYNEQFF	TRBD2	TRBV28	NA	TRBJ2-1
TGTGCCAGCATCCCCCACAGGGGTGCCGACGACACCATATATTTT	CASIPHRGADDTIYF	TRBD1	TRBV28	NA	TRBJ1-3
TGTGCCAGCAGTTTATCAAGGCAGGTCTCACCCCTCCACTTT	CASSLSRQVSPLHF	NA	TRBV28	once	TRBJ1-6
TGTGCCAGCAGTCCCCGACAGGTGGGAGCTTTCTTT	CASSPRQVGAFF	NA	TRBV12-3/TRBV12-4	NA	TRBJ1-1
TGTGCCTGGAGCAAGAACCCCAGGGGACGGACTGAAGCTTTCTTT	CAWSKNPRGRTEAFF	NA	TRBV30	NA	TRBJ1-1
TGTGCCAGCAGCCCAGGGGGCAGGGGGACTGAAGCTTTCTTT	CASSPGGRGTEAFF	TRBD1	TRBV5-4	NA	TRBJ1-1
TGTGCCAGCAGCCTAGACAGTAATCAGCCCCAGCATTTT	CASSLDSNQPQHF	NA	TRBV5-4	NA	TRBJ1-5
TGTGCCACCAGTGATTCACCAAGCGGGAAGCTTTACAATGAGCAGTTCTTC	CATSDSPSGKLYNEQFF	TRBD2	TRBV24-1	NA	TRBJ2-1
TGTGCCAGCAGTACAACCGCGGGGCCCCCCTACGAGCAGTACTTC	CASSTTAGPPYEQYF	NA	TRBV28	NA	TRBJ2-7
TGTGCCAGCAGCTGGGGGACAGGGGTTGGCAATGAGCAGTTCTTC	CASSWGTGVGNEQFF	TRBD1	TRBV5-8	NA	TRBJ2-1
TGTGCCAGCAGCTTATGGGGGCTAGGCGAAAAACTGTTTTTT	CASSLWGLGEKLFF	NA	TRBV7-8	NA	TRBJ1-4
TGTGCCAGCACATCGGGGGAGGACTATGGCTACACCTTC	CASTSGEDYGYTF	NA	TRBV2	NA	TRBJ1-2
TGTGCCAGCTCGCCTCCCGGGGGACCCGATTCAGATACGCAGTATTTT	CASSPPGGPDSDTQYF	NA	TRBV28	NA	TRBJ2-3
TGTGCCAGCAGTCTGACAGGGTGGAATCAGCCCCAGCATTTT	CASSLTGWNQPQHF	TRBD1	TRBV28	NA	TRBJ1-5
TGCGCCAGCAGCCCCCGGGACTACTCTAGCACAGATACGCAGTATTTT	CASSPRDYSSTDTQYF	TRBD2	TRBV5-1	NA	TRBJ2-3
TGTGCCAGCACAACGGGGGGGGGAATTCGCACAGATACGCAGTATTTT	CASTTGGGIRTDTQYF	TRBD2	TRBV28	NA	TRBJ2-3
TGCGCCAGCAGTCGTGGACAGGGGGCCTACGAGCAGTACTTC	CASSRGQGAYEQYF	TRBD1	TRBV4-3	NA	TRBJ2-7
TGCGCCAGCAGCTTGGCCATCAGCGTCTACGAGCAGTACTTC	CASSLAISVYEQYF	NA	TRBV5-1	once	TRBJ2-7
TGTGCCAGCAGCTTAGGTGGGGCAGGTGAAAAACTGTTTTTT	CASSLGGAGEKLFF	NA	TRBV7-2	few	TRBJ1-4
TGTGCCAGCAGCCAAGTGTTCCCGGGCTCCTACAATGAGCAGTTCTTC	CASSQVFPGSYNEQFF	NA	TRBV3-1/TRBV3-2	NA	TRBJ2-1
TGTGCCAGCAGTTACACACAGAGCTCCTACAATGAGCAGTTCTTC	CASSYTQSSYNEQFF	NA	TRBV6-2/TRBV6-3	NA	TRBJ2-1
TGTGCCAGCAGTGAGGAACAGGCCCGCGGCTACACCTTC	CASSEEQARGYTF	NA	TRBV2	NA	TRBJ1-2
TGTGCCAGCTCCCCCCCAACCTACGAGCAGTACTTC	CASSPPTYEQYF	NA	TRBV18	NA	TRBJ2-7
TGTGCCAGCAGTCATGGCGGGGTTCAATCCTACGAGCAGTACTTC	CASSHGGVQSYEQYF	NA	TRBV6-2/TRBV6-3	once	TRBJ2-7
TGCGCCAGCAGCTTACTAAAGGGGGCGAGCTACACCTTC	CASSLLKGASYTF	TRBD1	TRBV4-1	NA	TRBJ1-2
TGCAGTGCCAAGCGCAGGGGCGAGCAGTACTTC	CSAKRRGEQYF	NA	TRBV20-1	NA	TRBJ2-7
TGTGCCAGCAGTACCTCGGGACAGGCCGTTCAGTACTTC	CASSTSGQAVQYF	TRBD1	TRBV6-2/TRBV6-3	NA	TRBJ2-4
TGCGCCAGCAGCCTAGGGACAGGGGGAAGGACCGGGGAGCTGTTTTTT	CASSLGTGGRTGELFF	TRBD1	TRBV4-3	NA	TRBJ2-2
TGCGCCAGCAGCCTGACAGCTACTAATGAAAAACTGTTTTTT	CASSLTATNEKLFF	NA	TRBV5-1	NA	TRBJ1-4
TGTGCCAGCAGTCGGGACAGGGGTTTTTACTATGGCTACACCTTC	CASSRDRGFYYGYTF	TRBD1	TRBV27	NA	TRBJ1-2
TGTGCCAGCAGTTTGAGGCTAGCGGGGGCCTCCTACAATGAGCAGTTCTTC	CASSLRLAGASYNEQFF	TRBD2	TRBV27	NA	TRBJ2-1
TGTGCCAGTAGTATCTTGCACAGGGGGAGTTTCGGTGATCGAGAGACCCAGTACTTC	CASSILHRGSFGDRETQYF	TRBD1	TRBV19	NA	TRBJ2-5
TGTGCCTGGAGCCCTATGCCCCCCCGGTTTGGCTACACCTTC	CAWSPMPPRFGYTF	NA	TRBV30	NA	TRBJ1-2
TGTGCCAGCAGTTTTAGCGGGAGGAGGAGCGGGGAGCTGTTTTTT	CASSFSGRRSGELFF	TRBD2	TRBV6-2/TRBV6-3	NA	TRBJ2-2
TGTGCCAGCAGCGTTCAGGGTACTGAAGCTTTCTTT	CASSVQGTEAFF	NA	TRBV7-8	NA	TRBJ1-1
TGTGCCAGCGCTCGCTACAGGGGACGAAATGAGCAGTTCTTC	CASARYRGRNEQFF	TRBD1	TRBV6-5	NA	TRBJ2-1
TGTGCCAGCAGCCTCGCGGTCCTCACAGATACGCAGTATTTT	CASSLAVLTDTQYF	NA	TRBV2	NA	TRBJ2-3
TGTGCCAGCAGTTTGACTAGCGGGTACAATGAGCAGTTCTTC	CASSLTSGYNEQFF	TRBD2	TRBV28	NA	TRBJ2-1
TGTGCCAGCAGTTTATACGGGGATTATGGCTACACCTTC	CASSLYGDYGYTF	NA	TRBV28	NA	TRBJ1-2
TGTGCCAGCAGTTTATCGAGGGCAGGGGATGGCTACACCTTC	CASSLSRAGDGYTF	NA	TRBV27	NA	TRBJ1-2
TGTGCCAGCAGCTTAGCTCCCGGGGAGGGCACAGATACGCAGTATTTT	CASSLAPGEGTDTQYF	NA	TRBV7-9	NA	TRBJ2-3
TGTGCCAGCAGTTTGTGGGAGTCGGCCAAAAACATTCAGTACTTC	CASSLWESAKNIQYF	NA	TRBV28	NA	TRBJ2-4
TGTGCCAGCAGGGACAGGGCGTCTAATGAAAAACTGTTTTTT	CASRDRASNEKLFF	TRBD1	TRBV2	NA	TRBJ1-4
TGTGCCAGCAGCCGAGGACAGGGATGGACAGATACGCAGTATTTT	CASSRGQGWTDTQYF	TRBD1	TRBV7-3	NA	TRBJ2-3
TGTGCCAGCAGTGAACCCTTTTTTAGCGGCCCCTACAATGAGCAGTTCTTC	CASSEPFFSGPYNEQFF	NA	TRBV25-1	NA	TRBJ2-1
TGCGCCAGCAGCTTGGGACAGGGGGGCACAGATACGCAGTATTTT	CASSLGQGGTDTQYF	TRBD1	TRBV5-1	NA	TRBJ2-3
TGTGCCAGCAGTTACCCCAGATCCCGACTCTCCTACGAGCAGTACTTC	CASSYPRSRLSYEQYF	NA	TRBV6-2/TRBV6-3	NA	TRBJ2-7
TGTGCCAGTAGTATAGATCGGGATCAGCCCCAGCATTTT	CASSIDRDQPQHF	NA	TRBV19	few	TRBJ1-5